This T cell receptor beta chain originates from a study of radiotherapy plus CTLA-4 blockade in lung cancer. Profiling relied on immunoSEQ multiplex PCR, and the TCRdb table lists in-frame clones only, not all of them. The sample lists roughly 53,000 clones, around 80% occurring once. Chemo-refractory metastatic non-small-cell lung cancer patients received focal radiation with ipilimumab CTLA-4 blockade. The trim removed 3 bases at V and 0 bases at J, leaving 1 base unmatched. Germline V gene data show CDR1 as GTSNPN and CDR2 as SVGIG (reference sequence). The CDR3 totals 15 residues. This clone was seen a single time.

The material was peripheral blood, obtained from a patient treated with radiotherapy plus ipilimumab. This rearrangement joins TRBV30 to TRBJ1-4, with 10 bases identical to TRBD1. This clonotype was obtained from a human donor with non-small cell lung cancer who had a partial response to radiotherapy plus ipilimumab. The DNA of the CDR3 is TGTGCCTGGAGCGGGACAGGGGCAACTAATGAAAAACTGTTTTTT. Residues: CAWSGTGATNEKLFF.